This TCR beta chain was recorded in a study of CD8+ T cells in alopecia areata. Across the whole study: Disease severity was quantified as SALT score of affected scalp area.

Documented treatment: oral pan-JAK inhibitor, 5-10 mg twice daily. Isolated RNA was reverse transcribed into cDNA used as the sequencing template. Using immunoSEQ multiplex PCR, the repertoire was profiled, and TCRdb retains in-frame clones only, with some absent. The table includes 160,000 or so clones, 58% detected once. The CDR3 is 13 residues long. Trimming shortened V by 7 bases and J by 6 bases, and 16 bases separated the two germline ends. The germline gives CDR1 MNHNY, CDR2 SVGAGI (reference sequence). There are a few counts of this clone. The source material was CD4+ T cells sorted from blood, sampled at approximately week 55, from a patient treated with tofacitinib. This chain links TRBV6-6 with TRBJ2-7, with unresolved D. The sequence was obtained from a human donor with alopecia areata. The CDR3 DNA is TGTGCCAGCAAAGACCCCGTCTCTGGCGAGCAGTACTTC. This gives the protein CASKDPVSGEQYF.